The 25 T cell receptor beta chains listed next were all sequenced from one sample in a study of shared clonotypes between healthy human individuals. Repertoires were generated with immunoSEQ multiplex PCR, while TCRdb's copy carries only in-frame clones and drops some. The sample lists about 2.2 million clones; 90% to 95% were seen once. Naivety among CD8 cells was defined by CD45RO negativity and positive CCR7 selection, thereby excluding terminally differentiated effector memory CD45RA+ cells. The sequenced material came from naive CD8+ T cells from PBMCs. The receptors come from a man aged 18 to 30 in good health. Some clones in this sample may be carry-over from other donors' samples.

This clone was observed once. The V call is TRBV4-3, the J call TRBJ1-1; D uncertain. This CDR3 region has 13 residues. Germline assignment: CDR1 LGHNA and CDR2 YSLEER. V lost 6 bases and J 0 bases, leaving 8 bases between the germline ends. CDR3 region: CASSPSMNTEAFF. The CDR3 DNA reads TGCGCCAGCAGTCCTAGCATGAACACTGAAGCTTTCTTT.

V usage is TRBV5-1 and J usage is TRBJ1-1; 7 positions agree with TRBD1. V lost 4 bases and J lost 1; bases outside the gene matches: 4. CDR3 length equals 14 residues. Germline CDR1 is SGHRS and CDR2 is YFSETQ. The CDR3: CASSETGRNTEAFF. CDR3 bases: TGCGCCAGCAGCGAGACAGGGCGGAACACTGAAGCTTTCTTT. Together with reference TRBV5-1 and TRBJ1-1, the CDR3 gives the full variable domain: KAGVTQTPRYLIKTRGQQVTLSCSPISGHRSVSWYQQTPGQGLQFLFEYFSETQRNKGNFPGRFSGRQFSNSRSEMNVSTLELGDSALYLCASSETGRNTEAFFGQGTRLTVV.

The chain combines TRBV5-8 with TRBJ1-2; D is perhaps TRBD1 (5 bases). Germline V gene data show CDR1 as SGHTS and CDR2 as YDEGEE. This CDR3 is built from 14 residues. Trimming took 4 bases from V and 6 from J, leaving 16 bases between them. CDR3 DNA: TGTGCCAGCAGCCCGCGTCGGGGACCGGATGGCTACACCTTC. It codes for CASSPRRGPDGYTF.

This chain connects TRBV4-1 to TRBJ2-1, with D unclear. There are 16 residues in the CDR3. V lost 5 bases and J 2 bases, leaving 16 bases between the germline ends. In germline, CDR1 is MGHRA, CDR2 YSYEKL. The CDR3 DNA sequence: TGCGCCAGCAGCAACCCCCCGGGTTACCCCTACAATGAGCAGTTCTTC. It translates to CASSNPPGYPYNEQFF.

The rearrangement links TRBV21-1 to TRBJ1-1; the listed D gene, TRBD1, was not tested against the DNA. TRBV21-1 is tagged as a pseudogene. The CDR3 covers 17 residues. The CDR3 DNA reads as TGTGCCAGCAGCAAAGGTCCCAGGGACAGGGGCGGAACTGAAGCTTTCTTT. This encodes CASSKGPRDRGGTEAFF.

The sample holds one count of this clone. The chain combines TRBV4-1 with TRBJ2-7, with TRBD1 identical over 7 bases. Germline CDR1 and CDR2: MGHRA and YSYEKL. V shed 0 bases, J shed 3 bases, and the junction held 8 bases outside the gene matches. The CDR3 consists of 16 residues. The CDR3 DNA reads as TGCGCCAGCAGCCAAGAGTCCCCAGGGGGTTACTACGAGCAGTACTTC. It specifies CASSQESPGGYYEQYF.

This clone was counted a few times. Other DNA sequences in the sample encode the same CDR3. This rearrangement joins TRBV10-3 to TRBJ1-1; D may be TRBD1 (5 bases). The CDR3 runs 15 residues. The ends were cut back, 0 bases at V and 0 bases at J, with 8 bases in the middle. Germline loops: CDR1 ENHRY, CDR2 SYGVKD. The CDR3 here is CAISESRQLNTEAFF. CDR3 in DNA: TGTGCCATCAGTGAGTCCAGACAGCTGAACACTGAAGCTTTCTTT.

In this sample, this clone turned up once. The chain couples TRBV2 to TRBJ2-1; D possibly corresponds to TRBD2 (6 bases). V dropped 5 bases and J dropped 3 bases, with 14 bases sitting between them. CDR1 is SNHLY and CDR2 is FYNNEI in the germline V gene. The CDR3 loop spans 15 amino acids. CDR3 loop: CASSQTRNNYNEQFF. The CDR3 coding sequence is TGTGCCAGCAGTCAGACTAGGAATAACTACAATGAGCAGTTCTTC.

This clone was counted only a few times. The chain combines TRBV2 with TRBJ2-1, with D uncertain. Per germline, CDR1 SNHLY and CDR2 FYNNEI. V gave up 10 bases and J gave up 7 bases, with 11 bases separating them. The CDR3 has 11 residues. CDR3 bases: TGTGCCATTACTGGGGAAAATGAGCAGTTCTTC. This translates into CAITGENEQFF.

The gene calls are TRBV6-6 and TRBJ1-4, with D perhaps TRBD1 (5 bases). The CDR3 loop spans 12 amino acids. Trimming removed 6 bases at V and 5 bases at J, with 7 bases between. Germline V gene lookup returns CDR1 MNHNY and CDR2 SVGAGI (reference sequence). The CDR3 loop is CASREGNEKLFF. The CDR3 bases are TGTGCCAGCAGGGAGGGGAATGAAAAACTGTTTTTT.

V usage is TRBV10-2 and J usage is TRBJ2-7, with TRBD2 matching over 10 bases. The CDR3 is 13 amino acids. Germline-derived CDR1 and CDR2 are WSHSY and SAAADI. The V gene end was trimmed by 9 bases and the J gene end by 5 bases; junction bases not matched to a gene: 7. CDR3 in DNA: TGCGCCAGTGGAGACGGACTAGCGGACGAGCAGTACTTC. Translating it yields CASGDGLADEQYF.

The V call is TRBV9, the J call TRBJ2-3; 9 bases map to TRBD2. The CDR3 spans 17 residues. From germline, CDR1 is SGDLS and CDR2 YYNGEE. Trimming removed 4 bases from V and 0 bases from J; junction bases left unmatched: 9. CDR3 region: CASSPRGSGGSTDTQYF. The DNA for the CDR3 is TGTGCCAGCAGCCCCCGAGGTAGCGGGGGTAGCACAGATACGCAGTATTTT. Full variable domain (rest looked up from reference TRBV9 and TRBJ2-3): DSGVTQTPKHLITATGQRVTLRCSPRSGDLSVYWYQQSLDQGLQFLIQYYNGEERAKGNILERFSAQQFPDLHSELNLSSLELGDSALYFCASSPRGSGGSTDTQYFGPGTRLTVL.

Here the CDR3 reads CASSEAARTYEQYF. The CDR3 DNA reads TGTGCCAGCAGTGAGGCTGCTAGGACATACGAGCAGTACTTC. This rearrangement joins TRBV2 to TRBJ2-7; D possibly corresponds to TRBD1 (5 bases). V lost 3 bases, J lost 4 bases, and 13 bases lay in between. Per germline, CDR1 SNHLY and CDR2 FYNNEI. CDR3 length: 14 amino acids. Complete variable domain (other parts from reference TRBV2 and TRBJ2-7): EPEVTQTPSHQVTQMGQEVILRCVPISNHLYFYWYRQILGQKVEFLVSFYNNEISEKSEIFDDQFSVERPDGSNFTLKIRSTKLEDSAMYFCASSEAARTYEQYFGPGTRLTVT.

The CDR3 DNA sequence: TGTGCCATAAAACGGGACAGGGAAAATGAAAAACTGTTTTTT. Amino acid sequence: CAIKRDRENEKLFF. This chain links TRBV10-3 with TRBJ1-4, with TRBD1 identical over 9 bases. Looked up from germline, CDR1 is ENHRY and CDR2 is SYGVKD. V gave up 9 bases and J gave up 5 bases; unmatched junction bases: 7. The CDR3 runs to 14 residues.

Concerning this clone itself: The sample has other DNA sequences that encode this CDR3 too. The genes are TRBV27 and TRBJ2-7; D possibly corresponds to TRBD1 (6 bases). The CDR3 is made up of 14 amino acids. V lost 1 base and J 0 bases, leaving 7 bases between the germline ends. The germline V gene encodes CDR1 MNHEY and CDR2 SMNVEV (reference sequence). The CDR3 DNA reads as TGTGCCAGCAGTTTATTAGGGGGCTCCTACGAGCAGTACTTC. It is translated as CASSLLGGSYEQYF.

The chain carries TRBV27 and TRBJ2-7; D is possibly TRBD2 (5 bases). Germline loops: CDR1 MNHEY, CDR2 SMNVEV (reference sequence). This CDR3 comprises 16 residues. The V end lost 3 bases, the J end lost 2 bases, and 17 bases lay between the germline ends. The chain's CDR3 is CASSFLHSGNAYEQYF. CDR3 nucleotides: TGTGCCAGCAGTTTCCTCCATTCGGGAAATGCCTACGAGCAGTACTTC.

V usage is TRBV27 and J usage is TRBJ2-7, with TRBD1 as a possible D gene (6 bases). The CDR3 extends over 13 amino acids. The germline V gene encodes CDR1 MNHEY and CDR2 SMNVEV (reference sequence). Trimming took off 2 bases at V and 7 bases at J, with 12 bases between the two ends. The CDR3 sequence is CASSLGGFREQYF. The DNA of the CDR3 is TGTGCCAGCAGTTTAGGGGGCTTTCGGGAGCAGTACTTC.

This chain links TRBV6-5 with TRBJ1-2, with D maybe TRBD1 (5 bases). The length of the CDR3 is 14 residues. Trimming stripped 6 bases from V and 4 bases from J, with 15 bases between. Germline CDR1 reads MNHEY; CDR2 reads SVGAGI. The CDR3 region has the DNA TGTGCCAGCAGCCTCCGAGGGGCCAGCTATGGCTACACCTTC. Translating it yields CASSLRGASYGYTF.

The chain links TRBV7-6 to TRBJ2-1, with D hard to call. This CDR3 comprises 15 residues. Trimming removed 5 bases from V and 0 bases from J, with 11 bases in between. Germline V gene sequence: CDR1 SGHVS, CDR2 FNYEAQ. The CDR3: CASSRLGDSYNEQFF. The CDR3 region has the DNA TGTGCCAGCAGCCGTTTAGGCGACTCCTACAATGAGCAGTTCTTC.

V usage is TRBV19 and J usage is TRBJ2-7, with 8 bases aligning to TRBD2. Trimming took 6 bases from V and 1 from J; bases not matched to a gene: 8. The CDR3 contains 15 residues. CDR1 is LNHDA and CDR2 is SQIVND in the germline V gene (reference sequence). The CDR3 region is CASSQELAVSYEQYF. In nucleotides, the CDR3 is TGTGCCAGTAGCCAAGAACTAGCGGTATCCTACGAGCAGTACTTC.

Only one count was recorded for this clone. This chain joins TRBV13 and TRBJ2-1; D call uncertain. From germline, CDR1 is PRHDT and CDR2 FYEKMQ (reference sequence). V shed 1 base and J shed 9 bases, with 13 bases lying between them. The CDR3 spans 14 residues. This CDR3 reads CASSLEGYPPEQFF. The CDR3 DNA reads TGTGCCAGCAGCTTAGAGGGCTACCCCCCTGAGCAGTTCTTC.

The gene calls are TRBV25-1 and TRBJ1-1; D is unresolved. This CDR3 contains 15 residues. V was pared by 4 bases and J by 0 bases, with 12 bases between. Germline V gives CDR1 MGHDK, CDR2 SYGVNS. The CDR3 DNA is TGTGCCAGCAGTGCCGAGGAGCAGTTGAACACTGAAGCTTTCTTT. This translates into CASSAEEQLNTEAFF.

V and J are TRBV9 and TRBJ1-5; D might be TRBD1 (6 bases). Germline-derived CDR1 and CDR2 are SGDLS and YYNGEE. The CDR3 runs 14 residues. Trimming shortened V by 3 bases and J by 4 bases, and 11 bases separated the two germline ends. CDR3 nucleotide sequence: TGTGCCAGCAGCGCTGACAGGACAAATCAGCCCCAGCATTTT. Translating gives CASSADRTNQPQHF.

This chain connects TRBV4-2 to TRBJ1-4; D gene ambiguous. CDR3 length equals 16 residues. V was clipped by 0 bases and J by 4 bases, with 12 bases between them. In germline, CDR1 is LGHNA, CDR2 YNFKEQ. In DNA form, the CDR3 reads TGTGCCAGCAGCCAAGAAGAGGGTATGGATAATGAAAAACTGTTTTTT. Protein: CASSQEEGMDNEKLFF.

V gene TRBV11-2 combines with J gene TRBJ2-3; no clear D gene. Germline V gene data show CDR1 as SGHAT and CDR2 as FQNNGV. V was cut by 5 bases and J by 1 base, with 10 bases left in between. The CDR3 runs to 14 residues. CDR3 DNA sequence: TGTGCCAGCAGCCCCACACATCGCACAGATACGCAGTATTTT. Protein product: CASSPTHRTDTQYF.